This T cell receptor beta chain appears in the sequencing data of a study of tumor-infiltrating lymphocytes in primary liver carcinoma. Study as a whole: Through surgical resection, the patients' primary liver carcinoma was treated.

Germline loops: CDR1 SGHRS, CDR2 YFSETQ. There are 15 residues in the CDR3. V lost 0 bases to trimming and J lost 1 base, with 9 bases between them. In addition to blood RNA drawn from unsorted whole blood, germline DNA was extracted. Before any surgery took place, roughly 4 milliliters of peripheral blood were collected. Making TCR beta cDNA involved 400 to 600 ng total RNA and a constant-region primer. Three-round nested multiplex PCR performed with slightly modified ARM-PCR produced the TCR beta libraries. Each of the first two PCR rounds ran about 9 cycles with TRBV1-TRBV30 forward and C-beta reverse primers. TCRdb recomputed calls from the multiplex PCR reads with MiXCR, one row per CDR3 protein. The data show about 310,000 distinct CDR3 sequences, about 60% seen once. Points from the study as a whole: No comparison of CD4+ and CD8+ repertoires was made, since the samples were bulk unsorted.

This clonotype was seen a few times. As yet, its antigen is unknown. This TCR derives from a man aged 35 to 55 with primary liver carcinoma and hepatitis B virus infection. Sequenced: peripheral blood. V gene TRBV5-1 combines with J gene TRBJ2-3, with D uncertain. CDR3 in amino acids: CASSLVGVGTDTQYF. In DNA form, the CDR3 reads TGCGCCAGCAGCTTGGTTGGGGTCGGCACAGATACGCAGTATTTT.